This T cell receptor (beta chain) is from a study of cytomegalovirus exposure and HLA in healthy donors. The table lists this clone with a few counts. Its matching antigen is unknown. The study's findings and limits: TCR beta sequences reportedly predicted the HLA-A and HLA-B alleles of most subjects accurately.

V was trimmed by 3 bases and J by 8 bases, leaving 28 bases between them. Per germline, CDR1 SEHNR and CDR2 FQNEAQ (reference sequence). This CDR3 contains 18 residues. The PCR was carried out with 60 Vbeta primers and 13 Jbeta primers. The method was immunoSEQ multiplex PCR; TCRdb's version includes in-frame clones alone and lacks a portion of them. This sample has fewer than 200,000 clones, with about 80% found just once. The origin of this receptor is a boy younger than 18 in good health and CMV-seronegative. This rearrangement joins TRBV7-9 to TRBJ1-2, with a possible D match to TRBD1 (6 bases). Specimen: PBMCs. CDR3 region: CASSFDIVRQVRVEGYTF. DNA of the CDR3: TGTGCCAGCAGCTTCGACATCGTTCGACAGGTACGAGTGGAGGGCTACACCTTC.